This is a list of T cell receptor beta chains from one sample in a study of beta chain features in type 1 diabetes. The repertoire was sequenced with immunoSEQ multiplex PCR; TCRdb's copy has only in-frame clones and lacks some. The data show more than 300,000 clones, with about 16% seen just once and about 0.018% held by the top ten. Input material: naive CD4+ T cells from blood. The receptors shown here come from a woman aged 18 to 35 in good health. Both conserved end residues are part of each CDR3. A D gene is named only where the DNA matches it firmly. Some rows have no size entry. The others give once, few or many, or a class for an expanded clone.

j_call,clone_size,v_call,d_call,cdr3_nt,cdr3_aa
TRBJ1-5,few,TRBV30,NA,TGTGCCTGGAGTGTAGCTGGAGGGGTCGGCAATCAGCCCCAGCATTTT,CAWSVAGGVGNQPQHF
TRBJ1-2,few,TRBV11-2,NA,TGTGCCAGCAGACTGACAGGCTATGGCTACACCTTC,CASRLTGYGYTF
TRBJ2-2,NA,TRBV30,TRBD1,TGTGCCTGGAGGGGGACAGGGAGGGGGGAGCTGTTTTTT,CAWRGTGRGELFF
TRBJ2-1,NA,TRBV7-9,NA,TGTGCCAGCAGCTTCCACCAGGGACTCTCCTACAATGAGCAGTTCTTC,CASSFHQGLSYNEQFF
TRBJ2-1,few,TRBV5-1,TRBD2,TGCGCCAGCAGCAGCGGCCGACTAGCGGGCAACAATGAGCAGTTCTTC,CASSSGRLAGNNEQFF
TRBJ2-1,NA,TRBV2,NA,TGTGCCAGCAGTGAAGCGGACCGGGACTACAATGAGCAGTTCTTC,CASSEADRDYNEQFF
TRBJ2-3,few,TRBV7-8,TRBD2,TGTGCCAGCAGCCGTATTAGCGGGTCCGCAGGCACGCAGTATTTT,CASSRISGSAGTQYF
TRBJ2-3,few,TRBV7-9,TRBD2,TGTGCCAGCACTCCCCGGAGCGGGAGAGATTTAACAGATACGCAGTATTTT,CASTPRSGRDLTDTQYF
TRBJ2-3,few,TRBV29-1,NA,TGCAGCGTTGAAGACAGTAGCACAGATACGCAGTATTTT,CSVEDSSTDTQYF
TRBJ2-1,few,TRBV5-1,NA,TGCGCCAGCAGGGGGGGAGGTTTACAGGAAGACCACAATGAGCAGTTCTTC,CASRGGGLQEDHNEQFF
TRBJ1-2,NA,TRBV28,NA,TGTGCCAGCAGTCCACACAGGGCCGGCGGCTATGGCTACACCTTC,CASSPHRAGGYGYTF
TRBJ2-5,NA,TRBV7-2,NA,TGTGCCAGCAGCGGTGGCAGAACAGGAGAGACCCAGTACTTC,CASSGGRTGETQYF
TRBJ2-5,few,TRBV15,TRBD1,TGTGCCACCAGCAGAGATCCCACGGAAACAGGGGGGGAGACCCAGTACTTC,CATSRDPTETGGETQYF
TRBJ2-3,NA,TRBV2,TRBD2,TGTGCCAGCAGGGAAGGACTAGCGGGAGGGAAAGCAGATACGCAGTATTTT,CASREGLAGGKADTQYF
TRBJ2-3,NA,TRBV4-1,NA,TGCGCCAGCAGCCAAGATCTATTGCTCGGGTTTAGCACAGATACGCAGTATTTT,CASSQDLLLGFSTDTQYF
TRBJ2-3,few,TRBV28,TRBD1,TGTGCCAGCAGCCCACAGGGGGGAGCGCAGTATTTT,CASSPQGGAQYF
TRBJ2-1,NA,TRBV29-1,TRBD2,TGCAGCGTTGAAGGACTAGCGGAATACAATGAGCAGTTCTTC,CSVEGLAEYNEQFF
TRBJ2-1,NA,TRBV5-1,TRBD2,TGCGCCAGCAGCTACAGATCCGGGACTAGCGGGAGGGCGTACAATGAGCAGTTCTTC,CASSYRSGTSGRAYNEQFF
TRBJ2-2,few,TRBV29-1,TRBD1,TGCAGCGTTGGGGGACAGGGGGCGATTTCCGGGGAGCTGTTTTTT,CSVGGQGAISGELFF
TRBJ2-2,few,TRBV15,NA,TGTGCCACCAGCAGAGATCGCTCAGGGAGGGAGCTGTTTTTT,CATSRDRSGRELFF
TRBJ1-1,NA,TRBV6-5,NA,TGTGCCAGCAGTCAACAGGGGAACACTGAAGCTTTCTTT,CASSQQGNTEAFF
TRBJ2-3,NA,TRBV25-1,TRBD2,TGTGCCAGCAGTGGAGGAGCGGGAGCAGGCACAGATACGCAGTATTTT,CASSGGAGAGTDTQYF
TRBJ2-7,NA,TRBV2,NA,TGTGCCAGCAGCCCTGGACAGCCCTACGAGCAGTACTTC,CASSPGQPYEQYF
TRBJ2-2,few,TRBV4-1,NA,TGCGCCAGCAGCCAACCCCGAGAGGCGCTAAGGGGGGAGCTGTTTTTT,CASSQPREALRGELFF
TRBJ2-1,NA,TRBV5-4,NA,TGTGCCAGCGGACCCCAGGGGACCTACAATGAGCAGTTCTTC,CASGPQGTYNEQFF
TRBJ2-5,few,TRBV28,TRBD1,TGTGCCAGCAGTTTACGGACAGGGGAAGAGACCCAGTACTTC,CASSLRTGEETQYF
TRBJ2-5,few,TRBV7-8,NA,TGTGCCAGCAGCTTAGTGGCCCCCCCGATCACCCAGTACTTC,CASSLVAPPITQYF
TRBJ2-1,few,TRBV25-1,TRBD2,TGTGCCAGCAGTTTTTCTAGACTAGCGGGACACAATGAGCAGTTCTTC,CASSFSRLAGHNEQFF
TRBJ2-1,few,TRBV29-1,TRBD1,TGCAGCGCCACCGGACAGGCACTCTCCTACAATGAGCAGTTCTTC,CSATGQALSYNEQFF
TRBJ2-7,NA,TRBV11-2,TRBD2,TGTGCCAGCAGCTCATTAGCGGGAGGGCCCGACGAGCAGTACTTC,CASSSLAGGPDEQYF
TRBJ1-2,few,TRBV7-8,NA,TGTGCCAGCAGCTTAACAACCTATGGCTACACCTTC,CASSLTTYGYTF
TRBJ1-5,few,TRBV25-1,TRBD1,TGTGCCAGCAGTGCGTCCCGGGACAGGGATCAGCCCCAGCATTTT,CASSASRDRDQPQHF
TRBJ2-1,NA,TRBV5-1,TRBD2,TGCGCCAGCAGCCTTAGCGGGAGTAGGTCCTACAATGAGCAGTTCTTC,CASSLSGSRSYNEQFF